This passage covers 18 T cell receptor beta chains from one sample sequenced in a study of neurological immune-mediated disorders. TCRdb re-derived calls from the 5' RACE reads in MiXCR, one entry per CDR3 protein. Of just under 60,000 distinct CDR3 sequences listed, around 2.3% are singletons. Sequencing was done on a sample of PBMCs. Receptors were obtained from a man between 45 and 60 years old with multiple sclerosis.

This clonotype has ten or more counts. For the CDR3, the DNA is TGTGCCAGCAGCCGACTAGCGGGGGTCCTGTACAATGAGCAGTTCTTC. This codes for CASSRLAGVLYNEQFF. The chain is built from TRBV6-2 or TRBV6-3 and TRBJ2-1; TRBD2 matches 12 bases. J was trimmed by 4 bases and V by 6 bases; bases with no gene match: 7. CDR3 length: 16 amino acids. Germline CDR1 reads MNHEY; CDR2 reads SVGEGT.

The sample holds many counts of this clonotype. This rearrangement joins TRBV7-2 to TRBJ2-5, with a weak D call TRBD1 (6 bases). The CDR3 has 14 amino acids. V gave up 3 bases and J gave up 4 bases, with 12 bases separating them. CDR1 and CDR2 from the germline V gene are SGHTA and FQGNSA. The CDR3 reads CASSFDGRGETQYF. In nucleotides, the CDR3 is TGTGCCAGCAGCTTTGACGGCAGGGGAGAGACCCAGTACTTC.

This clonotype was detected ten times or more. The J gene is TRBJ2-5, the V gene TRBV7-9; tentatively, D is TRBD1 (5 bases). The germline CDR1 and CDR2 sequences are SEHNR and FQNEAQ (reference sequence). Deletions cut 8 bases from V and 5 bases from J, with 18 bases between. The CDR3 runs 14 residues. Written as DNA, the CDR3 is TGTGCCAGCGGACCTGGGGCTGCCCGGGAGACCCAGTACTTC. Translated, it gives CASGPGAARETQYF.

This clonotype was detected ten times or more. The chain has TRBV7-6 and TRBJ1-1; maybe TRBD1 (5 bases). The ends were cut back, 2 bases at V and 0 bases at J, with 10 bases in the middle. Per the germline V gene, CDR1 is SGHVS and CDR2 is FNYEAQ. The length of the CDR3 is 15 residues. As DNA, the CDR3 is TGTGCCAGCAGCTTATCGGGGGAGATGAACACTGAAGCTTTCTTT. Protein: CASSLSGEMNTEAFF.

This clonotype has a count of ten or more. The chain joins TRBV12-3 or TRBV12-4 to TRBJ2-7, with D possibly TRBD2 on 5 matching bases. The CDR3 runs 15 residues. Between the trimmed V and J ends, which lost 6 bases and 3 bases, there was a span of 18 bases. The CDR3, as DNA: TGTGCCAGCAGCTTTTGGGCCGCGAGGGTCTACGAGCAGTACTTC. Protein: CASSFWAARVYEQYF.

This clonotype has ten or more counts. The rearrangement uses TRBV20-1 and TRBJ2-3; D is possibly TRBD2 (6 bases). Germline V gives CDR1 DFQATT, CDR2 SNEGSKA (reference sequence). V gave up 3 bases and J gave up 3 bases, with 16 bases separating them. The CDR3 spans 15 residues. DNA of the CDR3: TGCAGTGCTAGCATAGGTGGGGGGACGACAGATACGCAGTATTTT. This sequence encodes CSASIGGGTTDTQYF.

This clonotype was recorded many times. The chain links TRBV12-3 or TRBV12-4 to TRBJ1-2, with TRBD1 matching over 7 bases. Trimming cost V 6 bases and J 7 bases; bases outside gene matches: 8. The CDR3 is made up of 13 amino acids. The CDR3 bases are TGTGCCAGCAGCACGGGACAGTGGGGTGGCTACACCTTC. This codes for CASSTGQWGGYTF.

Comment on this clonotype: A clone one base away is much larger, so this may be a read error. The J gene is TRBJ1-2, the V gene TRBV4-3; D perhaps matches TRBD1 (5 bases). The germline V and J ends were trimmed by 1 base and 6 bases, with 12 bases remaining between them. The CDR3 sequence is 14 residues long. Germline V gives CDR1 LGHNA, CDR2 YSLEER. For the CDR3, the DNA is TGCGCCAGCAGCCAAGCTAAGGGGATCCATGGCTACACCTTC. Residues: CASSQAKGIHGYTF.

The table lists this clonotype with many counts. The chain couples TRBV18 to TRBJ2-2; D unclear. The germline CDR1 and CDR2 sequences are KGHSH and LQKENI. V was shortened by 4 bases and J by 0 bases, with 9 bases between the two germline ends. This CDR3 has 15 amino acids. This CDR3 reads CASSQQRSNTGELFF. In DNA, the CDR3 is TGTGCCAGCTCACAACAGAGATCGAACACCGGGGAGCTGTTTTTT.

This clonotype was counted many times. The chain carries TRBV20-1 and TRBJ2-1; D is ambiguous. Per the germline V gene, CDR1 is DFQATT and CDR2 is SNEGSKA (reference sequence). The CDR3 length is 14 residues. Between the trimmed V and J ends, which lost 4 bases and 5 bases, there was a span of 15 bases. CDR3 DNA sequence: TGCAGTGCTATGGGTATGCTAGAGGACAATGAGCAGTTCTTC. Its translation is CSAMGMLEDNEQFF.

There are many counts of this clonotype. The rearrangement links TRBV7-2 to TRBJ2-5; D unclear. The V gene lost 2 bases and the J gene lost 5 bases, with 6 bases spanning the gap. CDR3 length: 12 amino acids. Per the germline V gene, CDR1 is SGHTA and CDR2 is FQGNSA. CDR3 nucleotide sequence: TGTGCCAGCAGCTTAACGACGGAGACCCAGTACTTC. Its translation is CASSLTTETQYF.

The sample holds many counts of this clonotype. The chain combines TRBV5-1 with TRBJ2-1; D perhaps matches TRBD2 (7 bases). V dropped 6 bases and J dropped 2 bases, with 18 bases sitting between them. Germline values: CDR1 SGHRS, CDR2 YFSETQ. The CDR3 is made up of 16 amino acids. The DNA for the CDR3 is TGCGCCAGCACCCCGAGTGGCGGGGGCACCTACAATGAGCAGTTCTTC. It is translated as CASTPSGGGTYNEQFF. Complete variable domain (other parts from reference TRBV5-1 and TRBJ2-1): KAGVTQTPRYLIKTRGQQVTLSCSPISGHRSVSWYQQTPGQGLQFLFEYFSETQRNKGNFPGRFSGRQFSNSRSEMNVSTLELGDSALYLCASTPSGGGTYNEQFFGPGTRLTVL.

The chain uses TRBV7-6 and TRBJ2-1; 8 bases are a match to TRBD1. The V segment lost 1 base and the J segment 4 bases; nucleotides outside the gene matches: 3. The CDR3 sequence is 15 residues long. The germline V gene has CDR1 SGHVS and CDR2 FNYEAQ. CDR3 nucleotide sequence: TGTGCCAGCAGCTTAGGGACAGGGTTTTACAATGAGCAGTTCTTC. The encoded protein is CASSLGTGFYNEQFF.

This clonotype occurred many times. The chain employs TRBV28 and TRBJ2-5; D may be TRBD1 or TRBD2 (5 bases each). CDR3 length: 12 residues. The V end lost 5 bases, the J end lost 7 bases, and 11 bases lay between the germline ends. The germline V gene encodes CDR1 MDHEN and CDR2 SYDVKM. Here the CDR3 DNA reads TGTGCCAGCAGTCACCTGGGGGTGACCCAGTACTTC. This encodes CASSHLGVTQYF.

This clonotype was recorded at least ten times. The CDR3 nucleotides are TGTGCCAGCAGTGAACATGAGCAGTTCTTC. It encodes CASSEHEQFF. The chain employs TRBV25-1 and TRBJ2-1, with D unresolved. CDR1 is MGHDK, CDR2 SYGVNS, per germline. CDR3 length: 10 residues. Trimming shortened V by 2 bases and J by 8 bases, and 1 base separated the two germline ends.

The table lists this clonotype with many counts. The chain combines TRBV7-2 with TRBJ2-3; D is unresolved. This CDR3 is 13 amino acids long. The V gene lost 4 bases and the J gene lost 6 bases, with 11 bases spanning the gap. Germline CDR1 reads SGHTA; CDR2 reads FQGNSA. The CDR3 loop reads CASSSHVGDTQYF. The CDR3 DNA reads TGTGCCAGCAGCTCCCACGTCGGGGATACGCAGTATTTT.

This clonotype was counted many times. This chain uses TRBV28 with TRBJ2-4; 7 nucleotides align to TRBD1. Per germline, CDR1 MDHEN and CDR2 SYDVKM. The CDR3 is 12 amino acids. V was pared by 8 bases and J by 5 bases, with 3 bases of the junction left unmatched. The CDR3 DNA reads as TGTGCCAGCGGGACAGTCGAAAACATTCAGTACTTC. This translates into CASGTVENIQYF.

This clonotype occurred many times. The rearrangement links TRBV19 to TRBJ1-2; no firm D call. Germline V gene data show CDR1 as LNHDA and CDR2 as SQIVND (reference sequence). The CDR3 has 14 amino acids. V lost 0 bases and J 8 bases, leaving 13 bases between the germline ends. CDR3 in amino acids: CASSIDQAGSGYTF. The CDR3, as DNA: TGTGCCAGTAGTATAGATCAGGCGGGGAGCGGCTACACCTTC.